The 15 T cell receptor beta chains in this list originate from one sample, sequenced in a study of cytomegalovirus exposure and HLA in healthy donors. This PCR relied on a set of 60 Vbeta primers and 13 Jbeta primers. Profiled with immunoSEQ multiplex PCR; TCRdb holds only in-frame clones, not every one. The data show tens of thousands of clones, roughly three quarters seen once. The sample taken for sequencing was PBMCs. These receptors originate from a male donor in good health and CMV-seronegative.

J is TRBJ2-1 and V is TRBV6-1; 11 nucleotides align to TRBD2. Germline V gene lookup returns CDR1 MNHNS and CDR2 SASEGT. This CDR3 is 16 amino acids long. The V and J ends lost 4 bases and 3 bases, in that order; junction bases with no gene match: 5. CDR3 protein: CASSGTTSGGYNEQFF. The CDR3 nucleotides are TGTGCCAGCAGTGGGACAACTAGCGGGGGCTACAATGAGCAGTTCTTC.

The chain combines TRBV6-1 with TRBJ1-6; possibly TRBD1 for D (6 bases). V was trimmed by 2 bases and J by 2 bases, leaving 10 bases between them. Per germline, CDR1 MNHNS and CDR2 SASEGT. The CDR3 spans 16 residues. Here the CDR3 reads CASSEPSGAYNSPLHF. The CDR3 DNA sequence: TGTGCCAGCAGTGAACCGTCAGGGGCCTATAATTCACCCCTCCACTTT.

The chain carries TRBV6-1 and TRBJ1-2; 9 bases are a match to TRBD1. V dropped 8 bases and J dropped 3; count of bases not matched to a gene: 4. The CDR3 runs 13 residues. Germline loops: CDR1 MNHNS, CDR2 SASEGT. The CDR3 nucleotides read TGTGCCAGCCGGACAGGGGTTGACTATGGCTACACCTTC. Protein product: CASRTGVDYGYTF.

Only a few counts were recorded for this clone. The chain uses TRBV30 and TRBJ2-6; D gene ambiguous. V lost 5 bases and J lost 2, with 13 bases in between. Per germline, CDR1 GTSNPN and CDR2 SVGIG (reference sequence). This CDR3 is 15 amino acids long. The CDR3 reads CAWSEAITGANVLTF. The CDR3 DNA reads TGTGCCTGGTCCGAGGCGATAACTGGGGCCAACGTCCTGACTTTC. Drawing the rest from reference TRBV30 and TRBJ2-6, the complete variable domain is SQTIHQWPATLVQPVGSPLSLECTVEGTSNPNLYWYRQAAGRGLQLLFYSVGIGQISSEVPQNLSASRPQDRQFILSSKKLLLSDSGFYLCAWSEAITGANVLTFGAGSRLTVL.

The chain employs TRBV27 and TRBJ2-7; 13 nucleotides line up with TRBD2. CDR1 and CDR2 from the germline V gene are MNHEY and SMNVEV (reference sequence). J was trimmed by 2 bases and V by 5 bases; bases with no gene match: 3. The CDR3 has 15 amino acids. CDR3 region: CASSLGTSGTYEQYF. The DNA for the CDR3 is TGTGCCAGCAGTCTGGGGACTAGCGGGACCTACGAGCAGTACTTC.

This clone was picked up a small number of times. The rearrangement joins TRBV5-1 to TRBJ2-5; perhaps TRBD2 as D (5 bases). Trimming took off 4 bases at V and 3 bases at J, with 7 bases between the two ends. This CDR3 is 12 amino acids long. Germline lookup yields CDR1 SGHRS and CDR2 YFSETQ. In DNA, the CDR3 is TGCGCCAGCAGCCGGACTGAAGAGACCCAGTACTTC. The encoded protein is CASSRTEETQYF.

The chain recombines TRBV5-1 with TRBJ1-2; TRBD1 matches at 9 bases. J was trimmed by 3 bases and V by 4 bases; bases with no gene match: 7. Looked up from germline, CDR1 is SGHRS and CDR2 is YFSETQ. This CDR3 contains 15 residues. DNA for the CDR3: TGCGCCAGCAGCCTTACCAGGACAGGGGACTATGGCTACACCTTC. It encodes CASSLTRTGDYGYTF.

Only one count was recorded for this clone. The rearrangement uses TRBV21-1 and TRBJ2-3; the D call of TRBD2 is as the table states it, not checked on the DNA. TRBV21-1 is tagged as a pseudogene. The CDR3 contains 17 residues. CDR3 sequence (DNA): TGTGCCAGCAGCAAAGTTGACGGGAGTATTTTTACAGATACGCAGTATTTT. This encodes CASSKVDGSIFTDTQYF.

The chain has TRBV29-1 and TRBJ2-3; maybe TRBD2 (6 bases). Germline V CDR1 and CDR2: SQVTM, ANQGSEA. V lost 3 bases to trimming and J lost 0 bases, with 16 bases between them. CDR3 length equals 16 residues. The CDR3 loop is CSVDGGSRRSTDTQYF. In nucleotides, the CDR3 is TGCAGCGTTGACGGGGGATCCCGGCGGAGCACAGATACGCAGTATTTT.

The chain is built from TRBV7-2 and TRBJ1-2; D is possibly TRBD1 (6 bases). V lost 2 bases and J lost 2, with 12 bases in between. This CDR3 contains 15 residues. The germline V gene encodes CDR1 SGHTA and CDR2 FQGNSA. CDR3 coding DNA: TGTGCCAGCAGCTTACCCACAGGGATAAACTATGGCTACACCTTC. It is translated as CASSLPTGINYGYTF.

V and J are TRBV7-2 and TRBJ2-2; 13 nucleotides agree with TRBD2. Germline V gene sequence: CDR1 SGHTA, CDR2 FQGNSA. The CDR3 covers 17 residues. V gave up 5 bases and J gave up 5 bases; unmatched junction bases: 8. The CDR3 here is CASSPQLAGGRTGELFF. The CDR3 DNA is TGTGCCAGCAGCCCGCAACTAGCGGGGGGGCGGACCGGGGAGCTGTTTTTT.

The J gene is TRBJ2-5, the V gene TRBV13, with D maybe TRBD2 (6 bases). This CDR3 spans 14 amino acids. CDR1 and CDR2 (germline): PRHDT, FYEKMQ (reference sequence). V lost 0 bases to trimming and J lost 5 bases, with 10 bases between them. The CDR3 nucleotides read TGTGCCAGCAGCTTAGGCCGAGGAGGGGAGACCCAGTACTTC. Its protein is CASSLGRGGETQYF.

The rearrangement links TRBV29-1 to TRBJ2-7; 7 bases line up with TRBD1. The V and J ends lost 6 bases and 6 bases, in that order; junction bases with no gene match: 5. CDR1 is SQVTM, CDR2 ANQGSEA, per germline. This CDR3 region has 11 residues. The CDR3 DNA is TGCAGCGTAGGGGGCTCCGGCGAGCAGTACTTC. This sequence encodes CSVGGSGEQYF.

This clone came up a few times. J is TRBJ2-2 and V is TRBV15, with TRBD1 matching 8 bases. Germline trimming cut 0 bases from V and 0 bases from J; bases unmatched to any gene: 6. Looked up from germline, CDR1 is LNHNV and CDR2 is YYDKDF (reference sequence). The CDR3 has 18 residues. The CDR3 loop is CATSRDPTQGANTGELFF. CDR3 nucleotide sequence: TGTGCCACCAGCAGAGATCCTACACAGGGGGCGAACACCGGGGAGCTGTTTTTT.

In DNA form, the CDR3 reads TGTGCCAGCAGCCGTCGGGACAGAAACTACGAGCAGTACTTC. Translating gives CASSRRDRNYEQYF. The chain couples TRBV7-2 to TRBJ2-7, with TRBD1 matching over 7 bases. Germline loops: CDR1 SGHTA, CDR2 FQGNSA. This CDR3 is built from 14 residues. J gave up 3 bases and V 5 bases, and 7 bases lay outside the gene matches. Looking up the rest from reference TRBV7-2 and TRBJ2-7 gives the full variable domain: GAGVSQSPSNKVTEKGKDVELRCDPISGHTALYWYRQSLGQGLEFLIYFQGNSAPDKSGLPSDRFSAERTGGSVSTLTIQRTQQEDSAVYLCASSRRDRNYEQYFGPGTRLTVT.